This is a list of T cell receptor beta chains from one sample in a study of blood T cells in healthy people across ages. From the 5' RACE reads, TCRdb called clonotypes with MiXCR, one entry per CDR3 protein. Of 850,000 to 1,100,000 distinct CDR3 sequences listed, around two fifths are singletons. The sample taken for sequencing was blood. Every receptor here comes from a man aged 18 to 30 in good health. Both conserved end residues are part of each CDR3. D genes are given only for firm matches. Not every row has a clone size; where given, it reads once, few, many or a size class.

TGTGCCAGCAGCCAGCGATATCAAGAGACCCAGTACTTC,CASSQRYQETQYF,.,TRBJ2-5,.,TRBV7-2
TGTGCCATCAAACGGGACACCCGCGAGGAGCTGTTTTTT,CAIKRDTREELFF,.,TRBJ2-2,.,TRBV10-3
TGTGCCAGCAGTTACTCGGACAGGGTGGGCACTGAAGCTTTCTTT,CASSYSDRVGTEAFF,few,TRBJ1-1,TRBD1,TRBV6-5
TGTGCCAGCAGAGAGGGTGATCAGCCCCAGCATTTT,CASREGDQPQHF,.,TRBJ1-5,.,TRBV12-3/TRBV12-4
TGTGCCAGCAGACCCGCTAGTGCCTACAATGAGCAGTTCTTC,CASRPASAYNEQFF,.,TRBJ2-1,.,TRBV2
TGCAGTGCTAGAGATGGGGGTTCGGAGCCCCAGCATTTT,CSARDGGSEPQHF,.,TRBJ1-5,.,TRBV20-1
TGTGCCAGCAGCCAAGATCTATTACGAGGGGGAAATGAGCAGTTCTTC,CASSQDLLRGGNEQFF,.,TRBJ2-1,.,TRBV4-2
TGTGCCAGCAGTTACACTGGGGCGGGCCATGCGCGGTTCTTC,CASSYTGAGHARFF,.,TRBJ2-1,.,TRBV6-2/TRBV6-3
TGTGCTAGCAGAAAAGGGACAGGGCACTACAATGAGCAGTTCTTC,CASRKGTGHYNEQFF,.,TRBJ2-1,TRBD1,TRBV7-7
TGTGCCAGCGCTCAGACGAGTGCGTACGAGCAGTACTTC,CASAQTSAYEQYF,few,TRBJ2-7,.,TRBV12-3/TRBV12-4
TGTGCCAGCTCACCAGGGGAGGGGGAGAACACTGAAGCTTTCTTT,CASSPGEGENTEAFF,.,TRBJ1-1,.,TRBV18
TGCAGCGTTATCACCCCGGGACAGGTCCAAGAGACCCAGTACTTC,CSVITPGQVQETQYF,few,TRBJ2-5,TRBD1,TRBV29-1
TGTGCCAGCAGCTTACCCGGGATCCACAATGAGCAGTTCTTC,CASSLPGIHNEQFF,few,TRBJ2-1,.,TRBV7-9
TGTGCCACCAGTGACCCCATTAGGGGTACTGAAGCTTTCTTT,CATSDPIRGTEAFF,few,TRBJ1-1,.,TRBV24-1
TGCGCCAGCATTGACGACAGGTCGAGCACCGGGGAGCTGTTTTTT,CASIDDRSSTGELFF,.,TRBJ2-2,.,TRBV23-1
TGCGCCAGCAGAGGGGAGGGGTCACAAAACATTCAGTACTTC,CASRGEGSQNIQYF,.,TRBJ2-4,TRBD2,TRBV5-1
TGTGCCAGCAGTGAGCCAGGGGATATAAACACTGAAGCTTTCTTT,CASSEPGDINTEAFF,few,TRBJ1-1,.,TRBV25-1
TGTGCCAGCAGCTTAGACCCCAACGCTGAAGCTTTCTTT,CASSLDPNAEAFF,few,TRBJ1-1,.,TRBV7-2
TGCAGTGCGGACCAGGGAGGCCCTAGTGGCTACACCTTC,CSADQGGPSGYTF,few,TRBJ1-2,.,TRBV20-1
TGTGCCAGCAGGCCAGGGTATCGTTGGTATACGCAGTATTTT,CASRPGYRWYTQYF,.,TRBJ2-3,.,TRBV27
TGCGCCAGCAACACAGGGGTGACTTACTATGGCTACACCTTC,CASNTGVTYYGYTF,.,TRBJ1-2,TRBD1,TRBV10-2
TGCAGTGCTAGGGGCCCTCGGCGTAATGAGCAGTTCTTC,CSARGPRRNEQFF,.,TRBJ2-1,.,TRBV20-1
TGTGCCATCAGTGCGGGGGGCACAAAAGGGTATGGCTACACCTTC,CAISAGGTKGYGYTF,.,TRBJ1-2,.,TRBV10-3
TGTGCCAGCAGTGAAGACAAGGAGCAGTTCTTC,CASSEDKEQFF,.,TRBJ2-1,.,TRBV2
TGTGCCAGCAGCTTAGGCGCAGGACGGAACACCGGGGAGCTGTTTTTT,CASSLGAGRNTGELFF,.,TRBJ2-2,.,TRBV11-2
TGTGCCAGCAGTTTCCAGGACTCTGGGGCCAACGTCCTGACTTTC,CASSFQDSGANVLTF,few,TRBJ2-6,.,TRBV12-3/TRBV12-4
TGTGCCAGCAGCCAGACAGTGAGAAATTCACCCCTCCACTTT,CASSQTVRNSPLHF,.,TRBJ1-6,.,TRBV28
TGCGCCAGCAGCCGCCTCGGAGGGGAAGGGAAGCAAAACATTCAGTACTTC,CASSRLGGEGKQNIQYF,many,TRBJ2-4,.,TRBV4-3
TGTGCCAGCAGCTTAGGTGGCCAGAGGGGACATGGCTACACCTTC,CASSLGGQRGHGYTF,.,TRBJ1-2,.,TRBV7-9
TGCGCCAGCAGCCCAGGGCTCCATCAGCCCCAGCATTTT,CASSPGLHQPQHF,few,TRBJ1-5,.,TRBV5-1
TGTGCCAGCAGCCAAGGGATAGCACAGACTATATATGGCTACACCTTC,CASSQGIAQTIYGYTF,.,TRBJ1-2,.,TRBV3-1
TGCGCCAGCAGCTTGGAGGGCTTTATGAACACTGAAGCTTTCTTT,CASSLEGFMNTEAFF,.,TRBJ1-1,.,TRBV5-1
TGTGCCAGCAGCTTATTTTCTGGGGGAGACACCGGGGAGCTGTTTTTT,CASSLFSGGDTGELFF,few,TRBJ2-2,.,TRBV7-2
TGTGCCAGCAGTTTACCCCGAGCAGCGGCTACTGAAGCTTTCTTT,CASSLPRAAATEAFF,.,TRBJ1-1,.,TRBV12-3/TRBV12-4
TGCGCCAGCAGCTGGGGGCCTATGGCGGGGGATGAAAAACTGTTTTTT,CASSWGPMAGDEKLFF,few,TRBJ1-4,.,TRBV5-1
TGTGCCAGCAGTTACGGGCCGGATTCTGGGGCCAACGTCCTGACTTTC,CASSYGPDSGANVLTF,few,TRBJ2-6,.,TRBV6-6
TGCAGTGCTCGCAGAACTAGCGGATACACAGATACGCAGTATTTT,CSARRTSGYTDTQYF,few,TRBJ2-3,TRBD2,TRBV20-1
TGTGCCAGCAGCGCCAGGGGTTCCTACTATGGCTACACCTTC,CASSARGSYYGYTF,few,TRBJ1-2,.,TRBV6-5
TGCGCCAGCAGCGTGGGACAGTCCTACTATGGCTACACCTTC,CASSVGQSYYGYTF,.,TRBJ1-2,TRBD1,TRBV5-1